This T cell receptor beta chain was sequenced in a study of PD-1 blockade in classical Hodgkin lymphoma. Study-wide findings and caveats: No one has yet defined what causes the repertoire differences, which may be disease activity or prior therapy. Newly diagnosed patients reportedly trailed healthy donors in baseline TCR diversity.

Points on this clone: The antigen is unknown.

Time point denoted: newly diagnosed, previously untreated cHL patient sample. For comparison, PBMCs from newly diagnosed, untreated classical Hodgkin lymphoma were used. This CDR3 contains 13 residues. Germline CDR1 is LNHDA and CDR2 is SQIVND (reference sequence). V gave up 9 bases and J gave up 0 bases, with 11 bases separating them. Profiled with immunoSEQ multiplex PCR; TCRdb holds only in-frame clones, not every one. The table has 45,000 to 60,000 clones, more than 75% seen once. This TCR was sampled from a human donor with classical Hodgkin lymphoma. Sequenced: peripheral blood mononuclear cells (PBMCs). The chain recombines TRBV19 with TRBJ1-1, with TRBD1 as a possible D gene (5 bases). The CDR3 nucleotides are TGTGCCAGCCTCAGGGATTTGAACACTGAAGCTTTCTTT. This encodes CASLRDLNTEAFF.